These T cell receptor beta chains were read from a single sample in a study of response to subunit inactivated influenza vaccine. TCRdb re-analysed the RT-PCR reads in MiXCR, keeping a single row per CDR3 protein. The sample includes 450,000 to 600,000 distinct CDR3 sequences, 6% to 9% of them seen just once. The material was PBMCs from blood, obtained approximately 25 months after vaccination. All receptors derive from a man in his fifties or sixties who received an inactivated influenza vaccine. Each CDR3 is given with its conserved first and last residue. The order of the fields is CDR3 protein, CDR3 length, V gene, clone size, J gene. The size field is filled for only some rows; it gives once, few, many or a size class.

cdr3_aa: CAISEAGGGTNTEAFF
cdr3_length: 16
v_call: TRBV10-3
clone_size: .
j_call: TRBJ1-1

cdr3_aa: CASNPFPRRNMNTEAFF
cdr3_length: 17
v_call: TRBV27
clone_size: few
j_call: TRBJ1-1

cdr3_aa: CASSLGSGRVLQETQYF
cdr3_length: 17
v_call: TRBV4-3
clone_size: many
j_call: TRBJ2-5

cdr3_aa: CASSYGGAEQFF
cdr3_length: 12
v_call: TRBV6-2/TRBV6-3
clone_size: few
j_call: TRBJ2-1

cdr3_aa: CASSLDLTADTQYF
cdr3_length: 14
v_call: TRBV7-3
clone_size: few
j_call: TRBJ2-3

cdr3_aa: CSARVLRDGAYGYTF
cdr3_length: 15
v_call: TRBV20-1
clone_size: few
j_call: TRBJ1-2

cdr3_aa: CASSRVPGTYSTDTQYF
cdr3_length: 17
v_call: TRBV18
clone_size: few
j_call: TRBJ2-3

cdr3_aa: CSVAGSSNQPQHF
cdr3_length: 13
v_call: TRBV29-1
clone_size: .
j_call: TRBJ1-5

cdr3_aa: CASRRRGGGSEQFF
cdr3_length: 14
v_call: TRBV6-1
clone_size: .
j_call: TRBJ2-1

cdr3_aa: CSASSILYEQYF
cdr3_length: 12
v_call: TRBV20-1
clone_size: .
j_call: TRBJ2-7

cdr3_aa: CASSFTSAFSYNEQFF
cdr3_length: 16
v_call: TRBV12-3/TRBV12-4
clone_size: few
j_call: TRBJ2-1

cdr3_aa: CSAKRTSLDTQYF
cdr3_length: 13
v_call: TRBV20-1
clone_size: .
j_call: TRBJ2-3

cdr3_aa: CSVGGGMNTEAFF
cdr3_length: 13
v_call: TRBV29-1
clone_size: few
j_call: TRBJ1-1

cdr3_aa: CASSLATSGSYEQYF
cdr3_length: 15
v_call: TRBV27
clone_size: many
j_call: TRBJ2-7

cdr3_aa: CASSPGPSPLHF
cdr3_length: 12
v_call: TRBV28
clone_size: .
j_call: TRBJ1-6

cdr3_aa: CASSSPGFRSTDTQYF
cdr3_length: 16
v_call: TRBV28
clone_size: few
j_call: TRBJ2-3

cdr3_aa: CASMDRGIREQYF
cdr3_length: 13
v_call: TRBV2
clone_size: many
j_call: TRBJ2-7

cdr3_aa: CSVVGLMNTEAFF
cdr3_length: 13
v_call: TRBV29-1
clone_size: few
j_call: TRBJ1-1

cdr3_aa: CASSLAGISREQFF
cdr3_length: 14
v_call: TRBV5-4
clone_size: few
j_call: TRBJ2-1